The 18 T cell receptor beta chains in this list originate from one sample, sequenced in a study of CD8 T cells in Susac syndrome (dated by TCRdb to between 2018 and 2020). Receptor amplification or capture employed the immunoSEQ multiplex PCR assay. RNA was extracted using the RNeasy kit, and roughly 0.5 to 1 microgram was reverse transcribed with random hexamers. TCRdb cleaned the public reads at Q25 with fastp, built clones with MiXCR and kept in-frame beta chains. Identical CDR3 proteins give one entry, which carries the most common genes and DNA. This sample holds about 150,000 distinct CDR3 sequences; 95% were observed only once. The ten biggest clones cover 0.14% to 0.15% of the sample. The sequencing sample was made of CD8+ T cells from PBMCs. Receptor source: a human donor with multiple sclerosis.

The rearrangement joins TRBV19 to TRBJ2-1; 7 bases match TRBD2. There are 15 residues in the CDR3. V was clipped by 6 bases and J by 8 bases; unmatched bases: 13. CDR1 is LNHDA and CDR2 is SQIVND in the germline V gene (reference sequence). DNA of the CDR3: TGTGCCAGTAGCGTTTTGGGGGGGTTTGAGGATGAGCAGTTCTTC. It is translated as CASSVLGGFEDEQFF.

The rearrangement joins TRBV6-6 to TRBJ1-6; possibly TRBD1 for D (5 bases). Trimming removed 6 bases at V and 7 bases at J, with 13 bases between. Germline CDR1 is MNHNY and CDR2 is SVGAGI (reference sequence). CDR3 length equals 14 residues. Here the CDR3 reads CASSLQVGNSPLHF. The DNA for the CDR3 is TGTGCCAGCAGCCTACAGGTTGGAAATTCACCCCTCCACTTT.

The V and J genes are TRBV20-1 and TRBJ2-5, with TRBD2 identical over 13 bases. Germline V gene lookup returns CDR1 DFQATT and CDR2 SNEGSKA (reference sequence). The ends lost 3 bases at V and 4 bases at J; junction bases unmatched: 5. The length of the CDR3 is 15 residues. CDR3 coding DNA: TGCAGTGCTAGGGTGGGACTAGCGGGGAGAGAGACCCAGTACTTC. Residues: CSARVGLAGRETQYF.

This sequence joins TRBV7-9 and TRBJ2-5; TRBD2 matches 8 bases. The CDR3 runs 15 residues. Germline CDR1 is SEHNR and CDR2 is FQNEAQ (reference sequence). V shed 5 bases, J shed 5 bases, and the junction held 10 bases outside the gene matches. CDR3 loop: CASSLPGGAGETQYF. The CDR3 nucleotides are TGTGCCAGCAGCCTCCCCGGGGGGGCAGGGGAGACCCAGTACTTC.

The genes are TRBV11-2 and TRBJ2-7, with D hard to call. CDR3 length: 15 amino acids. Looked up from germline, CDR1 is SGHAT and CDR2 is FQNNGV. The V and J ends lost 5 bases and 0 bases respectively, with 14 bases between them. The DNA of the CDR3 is TGTGCCAGCAGCGTAATGACCATCAGCTCCTACGAGCAGTACTTC. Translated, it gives CASSVMTISSYEQYF. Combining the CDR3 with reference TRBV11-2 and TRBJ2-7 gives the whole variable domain EAGVAQSPRYKIIEKRQSVAFWCNPISGHATLYWYQQILGQGPKLLIQFQNNGVVDDSQLPKDRFSAERLKGVDSTLKIQPAKLEDSAVYLCASSVMTISSYEQYFGPGTRLTVT.

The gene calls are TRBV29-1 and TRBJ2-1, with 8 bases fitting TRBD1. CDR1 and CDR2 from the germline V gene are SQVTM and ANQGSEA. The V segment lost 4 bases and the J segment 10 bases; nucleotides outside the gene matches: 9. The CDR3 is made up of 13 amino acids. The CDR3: CSVAGGDVYEQFF. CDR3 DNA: TGCAGCGTTGCAGGGGGCGATGTGTACGAGCAGTTCTTC.

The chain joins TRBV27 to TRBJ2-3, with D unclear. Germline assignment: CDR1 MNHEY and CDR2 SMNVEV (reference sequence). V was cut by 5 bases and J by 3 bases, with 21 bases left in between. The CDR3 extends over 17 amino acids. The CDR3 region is CASSHYSSGLGTDTQYF. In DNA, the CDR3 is TGTGCCAGCAGTCACTACTCTTCGGGTCTGGGAACAGATACGCAGTATTTT.

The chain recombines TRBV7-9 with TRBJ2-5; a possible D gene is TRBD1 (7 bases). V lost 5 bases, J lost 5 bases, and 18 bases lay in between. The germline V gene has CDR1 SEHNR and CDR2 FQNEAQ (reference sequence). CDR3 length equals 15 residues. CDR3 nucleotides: TGTGCCAGCAGCCCGCGACAGGGACTTTTGGAGACCCAGTACTTC. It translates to CASSPRQGLLETQYF.

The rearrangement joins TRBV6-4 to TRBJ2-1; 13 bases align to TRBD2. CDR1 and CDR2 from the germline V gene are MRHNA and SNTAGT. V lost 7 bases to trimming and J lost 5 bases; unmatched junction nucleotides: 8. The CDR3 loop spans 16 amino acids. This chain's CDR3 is CASKNSGTSGDNEQFF. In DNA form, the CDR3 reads TGTGCCAGCAAGAACTCCGGGACTAGCGGGGACAATGAGCAGTTCTTC.

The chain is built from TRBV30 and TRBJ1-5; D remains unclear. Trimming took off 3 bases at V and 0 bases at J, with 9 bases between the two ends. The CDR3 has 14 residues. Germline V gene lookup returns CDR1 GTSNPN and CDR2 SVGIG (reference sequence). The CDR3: CAWSALDSNQPQHF. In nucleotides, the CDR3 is TGTGCCTGGAGCGCGCTCGATAGCAATCAGCCCCAGCATTTT.

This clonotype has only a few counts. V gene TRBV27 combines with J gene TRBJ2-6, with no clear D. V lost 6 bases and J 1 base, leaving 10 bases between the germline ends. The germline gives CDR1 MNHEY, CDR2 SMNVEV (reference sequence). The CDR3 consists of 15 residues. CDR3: CASSPGVSGANVLTF. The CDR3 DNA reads TGTGCCAGCAGCCCTGGCGTTTCTGGGGCCAACGTCCTGACTTTC.

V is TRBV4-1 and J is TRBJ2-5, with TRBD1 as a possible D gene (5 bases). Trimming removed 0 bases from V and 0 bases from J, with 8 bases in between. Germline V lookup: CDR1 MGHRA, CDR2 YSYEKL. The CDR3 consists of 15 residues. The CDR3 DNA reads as TGCGCCAGCAGCCAAGATCTGACAGACCAAGAGACCCAGTACTTC. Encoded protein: CASSQDLTDQETQYF.

The CDR3 DNA sequence: TGTGCCAGCAGAAGGGTGGGTCAAGAGACCCAGTACTTC. As protein: CASRRVGQETQYF. The chain is built from TRBV2 and TRBJ2-5; D gene ambiguous. This CDR3 comprises 13 residues. The V end was cut by 6 bases, the J end by 2 bases, with 10 bases between. CDR1 is SNHLY and CDR2 is FYNNEI in the germline V gene.

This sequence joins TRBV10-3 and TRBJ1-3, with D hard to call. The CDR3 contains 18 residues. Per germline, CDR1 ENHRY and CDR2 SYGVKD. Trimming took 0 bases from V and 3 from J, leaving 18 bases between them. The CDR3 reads CAISESAFGQSFGNTIYF. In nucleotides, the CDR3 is TGTGCCATCAGTGAGTCTGCCTTCGGGCAGTCTTTTGGAAACACCATATATTTT.

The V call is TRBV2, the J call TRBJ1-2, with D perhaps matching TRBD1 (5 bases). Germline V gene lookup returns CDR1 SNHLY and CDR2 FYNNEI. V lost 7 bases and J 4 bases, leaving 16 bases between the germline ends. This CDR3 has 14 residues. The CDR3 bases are TGTGCCAGCACTGGGACGTCTCAACTCTATGGCTACACCTTC. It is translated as CASTGTSQLYGYTF.

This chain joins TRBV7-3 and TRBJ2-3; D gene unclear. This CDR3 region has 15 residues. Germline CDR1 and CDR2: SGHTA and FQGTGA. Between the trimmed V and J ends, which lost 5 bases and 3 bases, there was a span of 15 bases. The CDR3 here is CASSQQPSMTDTQYF. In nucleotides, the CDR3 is TGTGCCAGCAGCCAACAGCCGAGTATGACAGATACGCAGTATTTT.

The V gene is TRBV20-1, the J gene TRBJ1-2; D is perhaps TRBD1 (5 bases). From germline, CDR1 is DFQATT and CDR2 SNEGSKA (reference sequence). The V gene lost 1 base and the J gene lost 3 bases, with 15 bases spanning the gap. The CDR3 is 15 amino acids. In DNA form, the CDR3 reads TGCAGTGCTAGAGCCCCAGGGAGAAGTGACTATGGCTACACCTTC. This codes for CSARAPGRSDYGYTF.

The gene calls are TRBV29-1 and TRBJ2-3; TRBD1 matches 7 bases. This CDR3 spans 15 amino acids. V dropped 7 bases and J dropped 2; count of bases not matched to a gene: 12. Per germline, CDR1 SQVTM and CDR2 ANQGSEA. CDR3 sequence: CSAGPGQLDTDTQYF. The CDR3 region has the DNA TGCAGCGCAGGCCCGGGACAGCTGGACACAGATACGCAGTATTTT.